This entry lists 18 T cell receptor beta chains sequenced from one sample in a study of blood T cells in healthy people across ages (dated by TCRdb to the mid-2010s). The method behind the library was 5' RACE. The second PCR ran for about 7 to 11 cycles and used a J-beta primer mix along with a sample-barcoded 5' primer. Using fastp trimming at Q25 and MiXCR clonotype assembly, TCRdb reanalyzed the public sequencing data and kept in-frame beta chains. One record per CDR3 amino acid sequence lists the most common genes and DNA. The sample records around 1,900,000 distinct CDR3 sequences, 39% of which are singletons. About 21% of the sample belongs to the ten largest clones. The source material was blood. These TCRs come from a human donor in good health.

This chain connects TRBV7-3 to TRBJ2-1; D is ambiguous. The CDR3 consists of 12 residues. Per the germline V gene, CDR1 is SGHTA and CDR2 is FQGTGA. V lost 6 bases, J lost 10 bases, and 13 bases lay in between. The CDR3 is CASRRMVGEQFF. The CDR3 region has the DNA TGTGCCAGCAGGCGTATGGTGGGGGAGCAGTTCTTC.

This clonotype was detected a few times. V and J are TRBV29-1 and TRBJ2-3; 8 bases fit TRBD2. V was pared by 4 bases and J by 6 bases, with 6 bases of the junction left unmatched. The germline CDR1 and CDR2 sequences are SQVTM and ANQGSEA. The CDR3 contains 13 residues. CDR3 nucleotides: TGCAGCGTTGCTTTAATAGCGGGGGATACGCAGTATTTT. This encodes CSVALIAGDTQYF.

As for this clonotype: At one end, the junction sequence differs from germline, possibly due to a read error. The V gene is TRBV11-3, the J gene TRBJ2-5; possibly TRBD1 or TRBD2 for D (5 bases each). The CDR3 spans 11 residues. Germline V lookup: CDR1 SGHNT, CDR2 YENEEA. The CDR3 region is CASKRGESQYF. Written as DNA, the CDR3 is TGTGCCAGCAAGAGGGGCGAGAGCCAGTACTTC.

Concerning this clonotype: The conserved phenylalanine or tryptophan normally closing the CDR3 is absent here, so this likely arose from a read error. This sequence joins TRBV6-6 and TRBJ1-1; TRBD1 matches 7 bases. The ends lost 2 bases at V and 10 bases at J; junction bases unmatched: 7. This CDR3 has 13 amino acids. Germline assignment: CDR1 MNHNY and CDR2 SVGAGI (reference sequence). DNA for the CDR3: TGTGCCAGCAGTTACCCCAACAGGGGATCAGCTTTCTGT. This codes for CASSYPNRGSAFC.

This clonotype was picked up one time. This chain uses TRBV6-2 or TRBV6-3 with TRBJ1-2; D is ambiguous. This CDR3 spans 12 amino acids. Germline V CDR1 and CDR2: MNHEY, SVGEGT. In DNA form, the CDR3 reads TGTGTCGAGCGGCGGACTCTTTATGGCTACACCTTC. This sequence encodes CVERRTLYGYTF.

The chain recombines TRBV20-1 with TRBJ2-3; D unresolved. This CDR3 contains 13 residues. Trimming stripped 7 bases from V and 12 bases from J, with 23 bases between. Germline V lookup: CDR1 DFQATT, CDR2 SNEGSKA (reference sequence). DNA of the CDR3: TGCAGTGTCTTCTTGAAGATCCAAGAGACCCAGTATTTT. Amino acids: CSVFLKIQETQYF.

The rearrangement uses TRBV10-3 and TRBJ1-1, with D possibly matching TRBD1 (6 bases). Trimming removed 8 bases from V and 1 base from J, with 11 bases in between. Germline V gene data show CDR1 as ENHRY and CDR2 as SYGVKD. The CDR3 runs to 13 residues. The CDR3 sequence: CAICRGWNTEAFF. CDR3 bases: TGTGCCATCTGCAGGGGCTGGAACACTGAAGCTTTCTTT.

This clonotype was seen a handful of times. This chain links TRBV7-2 with TRBJ1-2; D gene unclear. The CDR3 runs to 11 residues. V shed 3 bases and J shed 7 bases, with 6 bases lying between them. CDR1 and CDR2 (germline): SGHTA, FQGNSA. The CDR3: CASSLAPGYTF. In DNA form, the CDR3 reads TGTGCCAGCAGCTTGGCGCCTGGCTACACCTTC.

This clonotype occurred a few times. This chain links TRBV4-1 with TRBJ1-4; weak D call: TRBD1 (5 bases). CDR1 and CDR2 from the germline V gene are MGHRA and YSYEKL. The CDR3 extends over 14 amino acids. V gave up 1 base and J gave up 8 bases, with 11 bases separating them. CDR3 amino acids: CASSQVQGVEKLFF. The CDR3 DNA sequence: TGCGCCAGCAGCCAAGTGCAAGGGGTCGAAAAACTGTTTTTT.

The V gene is TRBV5-5, the J gene TRBJ2-3; no clear D gene. CDR3 length equals 14 residues. The V and J ends lost 10 bases and 2 bases respectively, with 17 bases between them. Germline V lookup: CDR1 SGHKS, CDR2 YYEKEE (reference sequence). The CDR3 DNA reads as TGTGCCGGCGGCTGGGTGGGGTACACAGATACGCAGTATTTT. Its protein product is CAGGWVGYTDTQYF.

This clonotype was observed a few times. The chain has TRBV4-3 and TRBJ2-3; 8 positions agree with TRBD2. The V gene's germline CDR1 is LGHNA and CDR2 YSLEER. The CDR3 covers 17 residues. The junction had 7 bases not matched to a gene; V was cut back by 0 bases and J by 2 bases. The chain's CDR3 is CASSQDRTSRFTDTQYF. In DNA, the CDR3 is TGCGCCAGCAGCCAAGATAGGACTAGCAGGTTCACAGATACGCAGTATTTT.

This clonotype was seen more than once but under ten times. The rearrangement joins TRBV5-1 to TRBJ2-3, with 7 bases matching TRBD2. The CDR3 has 16 amino acids. From germline, CDR1 is SGHRS and CDR2 YFSETQ. With V trimmed by 1 base and J by 0 bases, 5 bases remained unmatched. The CDR3 DNA is TGCGCCAGCAGCTTGTATGTTAGCGGGAGCACAGATACGCAGTATTTT. Translated, it gives CASSLYVSGSTDTQYF. The complete variable domain, with remaining parts taken from reference TRBV5-1 and TRBJ2-3, reads KAGVTQTPRYLIKTRGQQVTLSCSPISGHRSVSWYQQTPGQGLQFLFEYFSETQRNKGNFPGRFSGRQFSNSRSEMNVSTLELGDSALYLCASSLYVSGSTDTQYFGPGTRLTVL.

This rearrangement joins TRBV5-5 to TRBJ2-3; D unclear. Germline V CDR1 and CDR2: SGHKS, YYEKEE (reference sequence). This CDR3 is 15 amino acids long. V lost 0 bases to trimming and J lost 2 bases, with 10 bases between them. The CDR3 bases are TGTGCCAGCAGCTTGGATTGGGGAACCACAGATACGCAGTATTTT. Protein product: CASSLDWGTTDTQYF. Drawing the rest from reference TRBV5-5 and TRBJ2-3, the complete variable domain is DAGVTQSPTHLIKTRGQQVTLRCSPISGHKSVSWYQQVLGQGPQFIFQYYEKEERGRGNFPDRFSARQFPNYSSELNVNALLLGDSALYLCASSLDWGTTDTQYFGPGTRLTVL.

This clonotype was counted a few times. The chain links TRBV7-9 to TRBJ2-3, with 7 positions matching TRBD2. Germline V gives CDR1 SEHNR, CDR2 FQNEAQ (reference sequence). The CDR3 spans 16 residues. Unmatched junction bases numbered 11, after V lost 2 bases and J lost 6 bases. CDR3 region: CASSLIAGGPLDTQYF. CDR3 in DNA: TGTGCCAGCAGCTTAATAGCGGGCGGTCCACTGGATACGCAGTATTTT.

The gene calls are TRBV9 and TRBJ1-1; D gene uncertain. This CDR3 region has 13 residues. The germline V gene encodes CDR1 SGDLS and CDR2 YYNGEE. V was pared by 4 bases and J by 3 bases, with 10 bases between. DNA for the CDR3: TGTGCCAGCAGCCTTCAGTCCTACACTGAAGCTTTCTTT. It translates to CASSLQSYTEAFF.

V gene TRBV7-8 combines with J gene TRBJ2-1; possibly TRBD1 for D (6 bases). V lost 2 bases, J lost 9 bases, and 11 bases lay in between. The germline V gene has CDR1 SGHVS and CDR2 FQNEAQ. The CDR3 extends over 13 amino acids. In nucleotides, the CDR3 is TGTGCCAGCAGCTTAAACACAGGGATTGAGCAGTTCTTC. Protein sequence: CASSLNTGIEQFF.

The chain joins TRBV7-2 to TRBJ2-5; 7 positions agree with TRBD2. Germline CDR1 SGHTA, CDR2 FQGNSA. The CDR3 is 16 residues long. Unmatched junction bases numbered 8, after V lost 2 bases and J lost 2 bases. CDR3 DNA sequence: TGTGCCAGCAGCTTAAGAGGGCTAGCGGCACAAGAGACCCAGTACTTC. It codes for CASSLRGLAAQETQYF.

The chain links TRBV20-1 to TRBJ1-4; D perhaps matches TRBD1 (5 bases). V was clipped by 2 bases and J by 7 bases, with 11 bases between them. This CDR3 spans 13 amino acids. Germline V gene sequence: CDR1 DFQATT, CDR2 SNEGSKA (reference sequence). In nucleotides, the CDR3 is TGCAGTGCTAGATTTTGGGGCGGTGAAAAACTGTTTTTT. This encodes CSARFWGGEKLFF.